This TCR beta chain was sequenced in a study of T cell responses to AZD1222 COVID-19 vaccine. Study-level findings and limits: Baseline seropositives among AZD1222 recipients totaled only six or seven. Unmutated variant regions are reportedly the target of nearly half of TCRs that are spike-specific.

CDR1 is MNHEY and CDR2 is SVGAGI in the germline V gene. V lost 4 bases, J lost 2 bases, and 18 bases lay in between. The CDR3 has 16 residues. Sequencing was performed with immunoSEQ multiplex PCR; in TCRdb, only in-frame clones are kept and a portion is missing. This sample yields about 100,000 clones, of which 80% to 95% are seen a single time; 8% to 9.5% belongs to the top ten. As concerns this clone: Its target is unknown.

The clonotype originates from an adult who received the AZD1222 COVID-19 vaccine. The input for sequencing was peripheral blood, taken 28 days after the second AZD1222 dose. This chain connects TRBV6-5 to TRBJ2-7; D perhaps matches TRBD1 (6 bases). The CDR3 spells CASSSTDRPATYEQYF. CDR3 nucleotide sequence: TGTGCCAGCAGTTCGACTGACAGGCCCGCCACCTACGAGCAGTACTTC.